This T cell receptor beta chain was identified in a study of blood T cells in healthy people across ages. It was with a sample-barcoded 5' primer and a J-beta primer mix that a second PCR of about 6 to 12 cycles was run. TCRdb reanalysed the 5' RACE reads using MiXCR and keeps one entry per CDR3 protein. The table includes roughly 640,000 distinct CDR3 sequences, about 28% detected once. Study-level findings and limits: As age increased, TCR beta diversity per million T cells fell in a roughly linear fashion.

The CDR3 has 21 residues. Germline CDR1 and CDR2: KGHDR and SFDVKD. This clonotype appeared a few times. The antigen is unknown. V usage is TRBV24-1 and J usage is TRBJ2-1, with 16 nucleotides matching TRBD2. The J call may be mistaken, given a closer DNA end match to TRBJ2-7. This receptor was identified in a woman of 80 years or more in good health. The sample comprised blood. CDR3 sequence: CATSGFAGTSGGADTYNEQYF. The CDR3 bases are TGTGCCACCAGTGGTTTCGCTGGGACTAGCGGGGGGGCCGACACCTACAATGAGCAGTACTTC.